This TCR beta chain emerged from a study of CD8 T cells in ankylosing spondylitis. This clonotype turned up a few times. Its antigen is not identified. Quantitative molecular-barcoded 5'-RACE generated the TCR beta libraries. TCRdb recomputed calls from the 5' RACE reads with MiXCR, one row per CDR3 protein. In the table there are under 450,000 distinct CDR3 sequences, 17% of which are singletons. General study points: A TCR beta motif of 7 or 8 highly homologous variants appeared characteristic of ankylosing spondylitis blood.

CDR3 length: 13 residues. The V gene's germline CDR1 is SGHRS and CDR2 YFSETQ. V lost 6 bases and J 1 base, leaving 10 bases between the germline ends. The clonotype originates from a male donor with ankylosing spondylitis. The rearrangement links TRBV5-1 to TRBJ1-1; D might be TRBD1 (5 bases). Sequenced: blood, either unsorted or a sorted T cell fraction (not recorded which). CDR3 region: CASNSGANTEAFF. The CDR3 bases are TGCGCCAGCAACAGTGGGGCGAACACTGAAGCTTTCTTT.